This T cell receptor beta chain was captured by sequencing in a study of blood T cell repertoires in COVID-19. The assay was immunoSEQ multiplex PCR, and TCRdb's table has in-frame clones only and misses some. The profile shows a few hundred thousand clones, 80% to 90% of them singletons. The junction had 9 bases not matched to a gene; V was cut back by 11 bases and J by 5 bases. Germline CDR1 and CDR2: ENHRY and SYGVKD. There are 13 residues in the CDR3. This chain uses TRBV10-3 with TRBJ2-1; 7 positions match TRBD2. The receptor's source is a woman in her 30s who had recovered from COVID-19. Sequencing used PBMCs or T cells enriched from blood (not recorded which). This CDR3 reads CACAGAGDNEQFF. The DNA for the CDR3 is TGTGCCTGTGCGGGAGCAGGAGACAATGAGCAGTTCTTC.